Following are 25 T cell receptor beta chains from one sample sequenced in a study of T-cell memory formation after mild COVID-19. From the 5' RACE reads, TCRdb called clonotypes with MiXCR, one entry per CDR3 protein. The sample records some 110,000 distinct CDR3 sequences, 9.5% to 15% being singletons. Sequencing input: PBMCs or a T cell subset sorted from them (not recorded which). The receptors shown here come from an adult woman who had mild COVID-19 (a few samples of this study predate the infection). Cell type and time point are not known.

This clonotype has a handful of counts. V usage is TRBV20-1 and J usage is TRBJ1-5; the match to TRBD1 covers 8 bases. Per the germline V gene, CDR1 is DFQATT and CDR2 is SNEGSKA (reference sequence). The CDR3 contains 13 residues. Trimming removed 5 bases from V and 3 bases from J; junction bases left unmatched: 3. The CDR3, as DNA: TGCAGTGCTCTGGACAGGGACAATCAGCCCCAGCATTTT. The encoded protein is CSALDRDNQPQHF.

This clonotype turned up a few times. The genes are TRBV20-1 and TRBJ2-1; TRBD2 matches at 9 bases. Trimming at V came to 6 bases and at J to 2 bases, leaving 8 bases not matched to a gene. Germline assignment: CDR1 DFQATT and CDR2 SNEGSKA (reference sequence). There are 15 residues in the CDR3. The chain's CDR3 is CSAPRAGGPYNEQFF. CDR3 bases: TGCAGTGCCCCCCGGGCGGGGGGGCCCTACAATGAGCAGTTCTTC.

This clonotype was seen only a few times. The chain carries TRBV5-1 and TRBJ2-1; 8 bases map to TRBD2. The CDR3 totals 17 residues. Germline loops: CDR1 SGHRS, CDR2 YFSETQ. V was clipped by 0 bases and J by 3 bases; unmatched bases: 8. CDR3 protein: CASSLAGGAGDYNEQFF. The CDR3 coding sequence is TGCGCCAGCAGCTTGGCGGGCGGAGCGGGGGACTACAATGAGCAGTTCTTC.

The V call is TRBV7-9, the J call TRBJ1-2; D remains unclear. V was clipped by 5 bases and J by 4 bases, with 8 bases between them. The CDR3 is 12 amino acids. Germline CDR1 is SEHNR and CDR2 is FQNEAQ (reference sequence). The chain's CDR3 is CASSQAAYGYTF. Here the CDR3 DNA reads TGTGCCAGCAGCCAGGCGGCCTATGGCTACACCTTC.

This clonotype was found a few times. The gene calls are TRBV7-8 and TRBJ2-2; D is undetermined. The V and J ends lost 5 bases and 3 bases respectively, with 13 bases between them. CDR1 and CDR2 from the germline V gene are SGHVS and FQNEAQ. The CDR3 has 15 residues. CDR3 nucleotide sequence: TGTGCCAGCAGCCCCTCTGCTACCCACACCGGGGAGCTGTTTTTT. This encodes CASSPSATHTGELFF.

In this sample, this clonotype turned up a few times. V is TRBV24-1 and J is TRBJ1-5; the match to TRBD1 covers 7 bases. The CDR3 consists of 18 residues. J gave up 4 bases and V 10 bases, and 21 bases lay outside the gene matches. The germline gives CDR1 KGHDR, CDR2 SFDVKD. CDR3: CATQTGDPIAGRNQPQHF. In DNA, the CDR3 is TGTGCCACTCAAACAGGGGATCCGATAGCTGGTAGAAATCAGCCCCAGCATTTT.

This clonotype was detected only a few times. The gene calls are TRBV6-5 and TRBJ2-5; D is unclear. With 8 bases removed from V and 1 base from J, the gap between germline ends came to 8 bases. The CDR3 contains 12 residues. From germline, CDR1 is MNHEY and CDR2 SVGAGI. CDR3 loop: CASQNLQETQYF. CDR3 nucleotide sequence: TGTGCCAGCCAAAACCTCCAAGAGACCCAGTACTTC.

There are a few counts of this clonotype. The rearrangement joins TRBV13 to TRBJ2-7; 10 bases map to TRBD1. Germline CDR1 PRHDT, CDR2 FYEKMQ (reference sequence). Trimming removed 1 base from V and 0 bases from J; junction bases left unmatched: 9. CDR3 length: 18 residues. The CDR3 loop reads CASSLALSGTGVSYEQYF. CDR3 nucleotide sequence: TGTGCCAGCAGCTTAGCCCTCTCCGGGACAGGGGTCTCCTACGAGCAGTACTTC.

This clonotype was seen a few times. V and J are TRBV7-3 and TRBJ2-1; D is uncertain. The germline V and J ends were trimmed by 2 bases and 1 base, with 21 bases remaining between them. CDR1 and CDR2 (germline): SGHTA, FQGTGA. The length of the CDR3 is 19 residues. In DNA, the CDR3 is TGTGCCAGCAGCTTAGACCCGCACGACCCTTCTGCTTCCTACAATGAGCAGTTCTTC. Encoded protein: CASSLDPHDPSASYNEQFF. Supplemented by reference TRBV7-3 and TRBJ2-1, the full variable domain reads GAGVSQTPSNKVTEKGKYVELRCDPISGHTALYWYRQSLGQGPEFLIYFQGTGAADDSGLPNDRFFAVRPEGSVSTLKIQRTERGDSAVYLCASSLDPHDPSASYNEQFFGPGTRLTVL.

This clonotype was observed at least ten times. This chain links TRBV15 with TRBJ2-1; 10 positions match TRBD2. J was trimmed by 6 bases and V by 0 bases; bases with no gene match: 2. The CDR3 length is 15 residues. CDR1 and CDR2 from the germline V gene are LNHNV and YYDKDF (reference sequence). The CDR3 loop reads CATSRERTSGNEQFF. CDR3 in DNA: TGTGCCACCAGCAGAGAACGGACTAGCGGCAATGAGCAGTTCTTC.

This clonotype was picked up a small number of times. This CDR3 reads CASSSWTVNYGYTF. The CDR3 region has the DNA TGTGCCAGCAGTTCCTGGACGGTTAACTATGGCTACACCTTC. The rearrangement links TRBV27 to TRBJ1-2; no definite D call. Trimming cost V 4 bases and J 1 base, with 10 bases left between them. This CDR3 contains 14 residues. CDR1 and CDR2 from the germline V gene are MNHEY and SMNVEV (reference sequence).

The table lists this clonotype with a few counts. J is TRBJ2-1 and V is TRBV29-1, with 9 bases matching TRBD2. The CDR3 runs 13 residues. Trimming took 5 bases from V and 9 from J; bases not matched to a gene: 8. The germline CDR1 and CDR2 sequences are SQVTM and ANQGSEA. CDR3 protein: CSVPARLAVEQFF. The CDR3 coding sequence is TGCAGCGTTCCGGCGAGACTAGCGGTTGAGCAGTTCTTC.

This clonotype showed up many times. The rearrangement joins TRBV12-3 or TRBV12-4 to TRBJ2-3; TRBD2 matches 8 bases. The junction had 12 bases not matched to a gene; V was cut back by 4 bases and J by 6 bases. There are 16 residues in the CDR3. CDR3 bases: TGTGCCAGCAGTTACCTGGGAGCGGGGGTGGAGGATACGCAGTATTTT. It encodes CASSYLGAGVEDTQYF.

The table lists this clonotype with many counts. DNA of the CDR3: TGTGCCAGCAGCCCTGGGAGCGGGGATGAGCAGTTCTTC. It yields the protein CASSPGSGDEQFF. This rearrangement joins TRBV7-2 to TRBJ2-1, with 7 bases matching TRBD2. Germline V gene data show CDR1 as SGHTA and CDR2 as FQGNSA. The CDR3 contains 13 residues. V lost 5 bases, J lost 8 bases, and 6 bases stayed unmatched.

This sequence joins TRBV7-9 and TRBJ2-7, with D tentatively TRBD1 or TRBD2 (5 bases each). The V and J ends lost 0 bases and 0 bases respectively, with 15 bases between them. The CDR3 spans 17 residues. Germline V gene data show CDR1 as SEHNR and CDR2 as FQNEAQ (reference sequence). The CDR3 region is CASSLARGPQSSYEQYF. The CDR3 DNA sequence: TGTGCCAGCAGCTTAGCCCGGGGACCTCAGAGCTCCTACGAGCAGTACTTC. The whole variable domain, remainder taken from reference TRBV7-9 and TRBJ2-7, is DTGVSQNPRHKITKRGQNVTFRCDPISEHNRLYWYRQTLGQGPEFLTYFQNEAQLEKSRLLSDRFSAERPKGSFSTLEIQRTEQGDSAMYLCASSLARGPQSSYEQYFGPGTRLTVT.

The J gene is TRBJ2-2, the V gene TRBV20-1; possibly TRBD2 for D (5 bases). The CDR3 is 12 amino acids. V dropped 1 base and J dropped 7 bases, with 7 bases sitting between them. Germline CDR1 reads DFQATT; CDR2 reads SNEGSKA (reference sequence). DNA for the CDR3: TGCAGTGCTAGAGTCGGGAACGGGGAGCTGTTTTTT. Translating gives CSARVGNGELFF.

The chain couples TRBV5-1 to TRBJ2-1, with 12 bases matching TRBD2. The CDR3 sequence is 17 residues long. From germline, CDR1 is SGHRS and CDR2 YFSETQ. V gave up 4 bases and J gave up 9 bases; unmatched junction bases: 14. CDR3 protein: CASSPPRLAGGPGEQFF. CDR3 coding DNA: TGCGCCAGCAGCCCCCCTCGGCTAGCGGGGGGGCCCGGTGAGCAGTTCTTC.

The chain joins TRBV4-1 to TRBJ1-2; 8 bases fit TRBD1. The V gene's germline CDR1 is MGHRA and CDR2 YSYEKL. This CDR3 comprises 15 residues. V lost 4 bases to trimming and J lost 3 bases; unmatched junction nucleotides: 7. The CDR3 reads CASSPKTGADYGYTF. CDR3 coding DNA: TGCGCCAGCAGCCCGAAGACAGGGGCGGACTATGGCTACACCTTC.

In DNA form, the CDR3 reads TGTGCCAGCAGCCGAAAGACAGGGGATATAAGTGAGCAGTTCTTC. This gives the protein CASSRKTGDISEQFF. This chain joins TRBV5-4 and TRBJ2-1; 8 bases align to TRBD1. This CDR3 has 15 amino acids. In germline, CDR1 is SGHNT, CDR2 YYREEE (reference sequence). V shed 4 bases, J shed 9 bases, and the junction held 12 bases outside the gene matches.

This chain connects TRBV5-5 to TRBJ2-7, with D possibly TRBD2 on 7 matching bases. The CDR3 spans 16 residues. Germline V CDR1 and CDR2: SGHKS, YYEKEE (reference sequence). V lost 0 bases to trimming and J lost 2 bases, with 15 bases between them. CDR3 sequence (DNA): TGTGCCAGCAGCTTGGAAGGGGGGGAGAGCACCTACGAGCAGTACTTC. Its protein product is CASSLEGGESTYEQYF. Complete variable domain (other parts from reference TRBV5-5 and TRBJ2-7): DAGVTQSPTHLIKTRGQQVTLRCSPISGHKSVSWYQQVLGQGPQFIFQYYEKEERGRGNFPDRFSARQFPNYSSELNVNALLLGDSALYLCASSLEGGESTYEQYFGPGTRLTVT.

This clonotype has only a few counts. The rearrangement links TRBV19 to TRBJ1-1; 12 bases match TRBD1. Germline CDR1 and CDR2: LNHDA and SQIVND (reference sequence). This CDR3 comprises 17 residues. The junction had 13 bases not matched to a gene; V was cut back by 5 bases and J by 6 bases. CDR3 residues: CASSLRDRGRGLPEAFF. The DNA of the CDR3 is TGTGCCAGTAGTCTCCGGGACAGGGGGCGCGGACTCCCTGAAGCTTTCTTT.

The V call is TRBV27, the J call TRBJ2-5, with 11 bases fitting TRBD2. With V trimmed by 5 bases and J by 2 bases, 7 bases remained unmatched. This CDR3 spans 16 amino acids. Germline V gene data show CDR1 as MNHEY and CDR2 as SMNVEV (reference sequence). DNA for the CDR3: TGTGCCAGCAGTATCTCCGGGACTAGCGGTCAAGAGACCCAGTACTTC. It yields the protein CASSISGTSGQETQYF.

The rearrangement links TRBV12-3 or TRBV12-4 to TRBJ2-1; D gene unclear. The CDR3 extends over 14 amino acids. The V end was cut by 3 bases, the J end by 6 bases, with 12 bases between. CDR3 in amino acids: CASSLLNPGNEQFF. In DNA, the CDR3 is TGTGCCAGCAGTTTGCTGAACCCCGGCAATGAGCAGTTCTTC.

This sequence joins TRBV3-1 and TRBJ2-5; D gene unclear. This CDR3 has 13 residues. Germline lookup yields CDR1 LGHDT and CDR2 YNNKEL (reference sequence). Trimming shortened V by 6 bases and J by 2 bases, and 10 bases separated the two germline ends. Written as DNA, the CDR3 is TGTGCCAGCAGTCACACAAGTCAAGAGACCCAGTACTTC. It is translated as CASSHTSQETQYF.

CDR3 in amino acids: CASSSGQGNQPQHF. CDR3 DNA: TGTGCCAGCAGTTCCGGACAGGGTAATCAGCCCCAGCATTTT. V usage is TRBV6-5 and J usage is TRBJ1-5, with TRBD1 matching over 8 bases. The CDR3 contains 14 residues. Germline CDR1 and CDR2: MNHEY and SVGAGI. The V gene end was trimmed by 4 bases and the J gene end by 4 bases; junction bases not matched to a gene: 3.